This T cell receptor beta chain was found in a study of T-cell memory formation after mild COVID-19 (TCRdb year 2021). In terms of the full investigation: TCR sequence clusters from the two donors were found to be largely donor specific. Longitudinal TCRalpha and TCRbeta repertoire sequencing tracked T-cell clones expanding and contracting after mild COVID-19 in a couple of donors. The cohort comprised two young, previously healthy adult volunteers, one female and one male.

The CDR3, from cysteine to phenylalanine, totals 13 residues. Here the CDR3 DNA is all that survives: 39 bases in frame from base 1. From a lookup of the germline V gene, CDR1 and CDR2 are ENHRY and SYGVKD. This clonotype has ten or more counts. Its antigen target is currently unknown. Base qualities are not recorded, but no much larger clone differs from it by a single base. Sequencing was carried out with an Illumina NovaSeq 6000. Using 5'RACE with constant-segment primers, TCRalpha and TCRbeta cDNA libraries were constructed, with sample barcodes and unique molecular identifiers added in the process. Trizol reagent was used to extract RNA from every sample. Amplification of the libraries took two PCR steps, and the second step added a second sample barcode plus Illumina TruSeq adapters. Libraries were sequenced on an Illumina NovaSeq with 2 x 150 bp paired-end reads. As for how the authors treated the data: Reads were demultiplexed and collapsed into UMI-guided consensus sequences with migec v1.2.7. Using mixcr v2.1.11, the UMI consensuses were aligned to TRA and TRB V and J templates and assembled into clonotypes. A clonotype was counted as expanded or contracted only when both edgeR and NoisET called the clonotype significant, with the noise models trained on biological replicates. For edgeR calls, the cutoffs were a false discovery rate-adjusted p below 0.01 and a log2 fold-change threshold of 1. As an exploratory analysis of dynamics, max-normalized trajectories of the 1000 most abundant clonotypes were examined by PCA with hierarchical clustering. Separately sequenced CD4+ and CD8+ repertoires were used to assign a CD4 or CD8 phenotype to each responding clone. TCRdb redid the processing of the public reads, applying fastp at Q25 and MiXCR, and retained in-frame beta chains. Under each unique CDR3 protein, matching rows form one entry showing the most common genes and DNA. TCRdb's processing, not the authors' own work, is the source of the V and J calls. Present in this sample are fewer than 600,000 distinct CDR3 sequences, about 20% of which were seen just once. Roughly 9.1% of the sample is taken by the ten largest.

Summary of the overall study and its limitations: From day 15 to 85, contracting clones showed balanced CD4/CD8 phenotypes, whereas a second wave of clones that expanded from day 15 to 37 leaned towards CD4+. SARS-CoV-2 specificity of the second-wave clones peaking on day 37 was not confirmed. The detection of some responding clones in pre-infection memory suggests that pre-existing cross-reactive memory T cells joined the SARS-CoV-2 response. Contracting CD4+ clones were found mainly in CM and EM memory subsets, while CD8+ clones were enriched in EMRA. The study included only a couple of mild cases, and larger cohorts that include severe cases with pre-infection samples were judged to be necessary.

Ficoll-Paque density gradient centrifugation was the method used to isolate PBMCs. The sequencing sample was made of PBMCs or a T cell subset sorted from them (not recorded which). Recombination connected TRBV10-3 to TRBJ1-1, and the D gene may be TRBD1, 5 bases matching. The receptor was derived from an adult woman who had mild COVID-19 (a few samples of this study predate the infection). The sample titles of this study are shuffled in the database, so cell type and time point are left out; the donor was told from shared clones. The CDR3 protein is CSTRVPGGTEAFF. The base sequence is TGTTCTACCCGGGTCCCTGGGGGCACTGAAGCTTTCTTT.